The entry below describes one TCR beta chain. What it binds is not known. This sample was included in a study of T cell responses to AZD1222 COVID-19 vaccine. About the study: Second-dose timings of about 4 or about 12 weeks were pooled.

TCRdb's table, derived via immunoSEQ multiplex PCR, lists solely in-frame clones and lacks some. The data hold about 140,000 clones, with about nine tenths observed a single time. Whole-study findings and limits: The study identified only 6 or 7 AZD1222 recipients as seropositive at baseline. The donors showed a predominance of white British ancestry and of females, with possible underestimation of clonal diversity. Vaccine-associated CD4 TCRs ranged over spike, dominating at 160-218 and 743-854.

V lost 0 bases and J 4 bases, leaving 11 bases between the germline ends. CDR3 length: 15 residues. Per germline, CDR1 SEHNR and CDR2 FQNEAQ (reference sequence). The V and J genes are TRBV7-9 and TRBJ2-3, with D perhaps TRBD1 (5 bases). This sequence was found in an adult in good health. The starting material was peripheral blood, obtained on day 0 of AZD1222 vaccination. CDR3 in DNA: TGTGCCAGCAGCTTAGCACTGGTAGGGGCAGATACGCAGTATTTT. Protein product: CASSLALVGADTQYF.